This entry lists 13 T cell receptor beta chains sequenced from one sample in a study of cytomegalovirus exposure and HLA in healthy donors. PCR involved 60 Vbeta and 13 Jbeta primers. TCRdb's copy holds only in-frame clones and misses some; the assay was immunoSEQ multiplex PCR. This sample yields some 150,000 clones, of which 75% are seen a single time; around 3.4% belongs to the top ten. Material for sequencing was PBMCs. Source of these receptors: a middle-aged man in good health and CMV-seronegative.

This chain connects TRBV6-1 to TRBJ2-5; 9 bases match TRBD1. The J call may be wrong; the DNA end is better matched by TRBJ2-7. This CDR3 contains 15 residues. CDR1 MNHNS and CDR2 SASEGT come from the germline V gene. Here the CDR3 DNA reads TGTGCCAGCAGTGAAGCGACAGGGGGCTCCTACGAGCAGTACTTC. It specifies CASSEATGGSYEQYF.

This clone was seen once. This chain connects TRBV5-1 to TRBJ1-4, with D perhaps matching TRBD1 (6 bases). The germline gives CDR1 SGHRS, CDR2 YFSETQ. The V end lost 1 base, the J end lost 2 bases, and 12 bases lay between the germline ends. This CDR3 spans 16 amino acids. CDR3 in amino acids: CASSLQAQGTNEKLFF. The DNA for the CDR3 is TGCGCCAGCAGCTTGCAGGCCCAGGGGACTAATGAAAAACTGTTTTTT.

J is TRBJ2-1 and V is TRBV7-9; D is unresolved. There are 12 residues in the CDR3. The V gene lost 6 bases and the J gene lost 12 bases, with 15 bases spanning the gap. CDR1 is SEHNR and CDR2 is FQNEAQ in the germline V gene (reference sequence). CDR3 region: CASRTITIGQFF. As DNA, the CDR3 is TGTGCCAGCAGGACAATCACAATTGGGCAGTTCTTC.

The V and J genes are TRBV6-5 and TRBJ2-2; 7 bases line up with TRBD1. The CDR3 has 13 amino acids. Germline trimming cut 11 bases from V and 4 bases from J; bases unmatched to any gene: 7. From germline, CDR1 is MNHEY and CDR2 SVGAGI. The CDR3 bases are TGTGCCCTGAGGGGGCCTATCACCGGGGAGCTGTTTTTT. This encodes CALRGPITGELFF.

The chain uses TRBV5-1 and TRBJ1-5; D uncertain. The germline V gene has CDR1 SGHRS and CDR2 YFSETQ. The V end was cut by 1 base, the J end by 0 bases, with 8 bases between. The CDR3 has 15 amino acids. This CDR3 is CASSLIPGSNQPQHF. Written as DNA, the CDR3 is TGCGCCAGCAGCTTGATTCCGGGTAGCAATCAGCCCCAGCATTTT. Using reference TRBV5-1 and TRBJ1-5 for the parts outside the CDR3, the full variable domain is KAGVTQTPRYLIKTRGQQVTLSCSPISGHRSVSWYQQTPGQGLQFLFEYFSETQRNKGNFPGRFSGRQFSNSRSEMNVSTLELGDSALYLCASSLIPGSNQPQHFGDGTRLSIL.

A note on this clone: A far more abundant clone sits one base away, making this likely a read error. This CDR3 is missing its conserved last phenylalanine or tryptophan, likely due to a read error. The limits of the CDR3 on the DNA are not certain, so only TCRdb's listed CDR3 is given. The rearrangement uses TRBV6-1 and TRBJ2-3; the table's TRBD2 call for D was not verified on the DNA. The CDR3 is 16 residues long, ends included. CDR1 and CDR2 from the germline V gene are MNHNS and SASEGT. CDR3: CASSESGMTYYNEQFL.

The chain has TRBV5-1 and TRBJ1-1, with D unclear. Per the germline V gene, CDR1 is SGHRS and CDR2 is YFSETQ. The CDR3 covers 16 residues. V lost 2 bases and J lost 1, with 15 bases in between. CDR3 amino acids: CASSLLGGQRNTEAFF. CDR3 nucleotide sequence: TGCGCCAGCAGCTTATTAGGAGGGCAGAGGAACACTGAAGCTTTCTTT.

The CDR3 protein is CASSPRTGKKWNTEAFF. The CDR3 coding sequence is TGTGCCAGCAGCCCCCGGACAGGGAAAAAATGGAACACTGAAGCTTTCTTT. This chain links TRBV7-2 with TRBJ1-1, with TRBD1 matching over 8 bases. The CDR3 is made up of 17 amino acids. Germline V gene lookup returns CDR1 SGHTA and CDR2 FQGNSA. V shed 5 bases and J 1 base; nucleotides not matched to a gene: 12.

V and J are TRBV28 and TRBJ1-1; the match to TRBD1 covers 7 bases. V shed 5 bases and J 2 bases; nucleotides not matched to a gene: 5. The CDR3 has 14 amino acids. CDR1 is MDHEN and CDR2 is SYDVKM in the germline V gene. The CDR3 nucleotides are TGTGCCAGCAGTCTAAGGGACAGAAACACTGAAGCTTTCTTT. This sequence encodes CASSLRDRNTEAFF.

This clone was picked up one time. This rearrangement joins TRBV7-2 to TRBJ2-1; 9 bases map to TRBD2. J lost 4 bases, V lost 5 bases, and 6 bases had no gene match. This CDR3 spans 15 amino acids. The V gene's germline CDR1 is SGHTA and CDR2 FQGNSA. CDR3 nucleotide sequence: TGTGCCAGCAGCCTCCCGCGGGGGGGGTACAATGAGCAGTTCTTC. Protein product: CASSLPRGGYNEQFF.

This clone was seen more than once but under ten times. This rearrangement joins TRBV7-3 to TRBJ1-1; the D is unclear. CDR3 length: 14 residues. From germline, CDR1 is SGHTA and CDR2 FQGTGA. The V end was cut by 1 base, the J end by 3 bases, with 9 bases between. CDR3 region: CASSLNPGYTEAFF. The CDR3 DNA follows: TGTGCCAGCAGCTTAAACCCGGGATACACTGAAGCTTTCTTT.

The rearrangement links TRBV23-1 to TRBJ2-6; perhaps TRBD1 as D (5 bases). TRBV23-1 has ORF status, its function being uncertain. The CDR3 has 17 amino acids. The V end was cut by 0 bases, the J end by 4 bases, with 13 bases between. Here the CDR3 reads CASSQSWGAEGANVLTF. In nucleotides, the CDR3 is TGCGCCAGCAGTCAATCGTGGGGCGCGGAAGGGGCCAACGTCCTGACTTTC.

This chain's CDR3 is CASRPNTGRGAFF. The CDR3 nucleotides read TGTGCCAGCAGGCCCAATACAGGGAGAGGAGCTTTCTTT. The chain recombines TRBV2 with TRBJ1-1, with D perhaps matching TRBD1 (6 bases). CDR1 and CDR2 from the germline V gene are SNHLY and FYNNEI. There are 13 residues in the CDR3. V shed 6 bases and J shed 10 bases, with 18 bases lying between them.